Sequencing of this T cell receptor (beta chain) was carried out in a study of blood T cell repertoires in COVID-19 (dated by TCRdb to the early 2020s). Regarding the research as a whole: Samples from collaborators originated in the United States, Italy and Spain and spanned both the acute and convalescent phases of COVID-19. The material from the prospective study consisted of cDNA or gDNA derived from T cells, B-cell-depleted T cells, or PBMCs. Nearly every sample came with metadata listing a de-identified subject ID, COVID-19 status, age in years and sex. Samples were obtained from the ongoing ImmuneRACE study (first 160 participants) and from 1,200 or so subjects provided by 6 global collaborators. A freely available public database, intended as a resource for researchers studying the immune response to SARS-CoV-2, is where the repertoires were released. Subjects who had been exposed to COVID-19, were actively infected with it, or had recovered from it provided the deeply sampled blood TCRbeta repertoires that made up the dataset. HLA class I and class II types, where available, came from metadata supplied by the sample provider rather than from assay-based typing. General findings and caveats noted by the study authors: The amount of clinical and demographic metadata varied by source and participant and was provided uncurated.

Each collaborating institution followed its own protocols to collect whole blood in K2EDTA tubes. For TCRbeta analysis, collaborators shipped samples in one of three forms: frozen whole blood, isolated PBMCs, or DNA extracted from either of those sample types. This clone was recorded once. Its antigen specificity is not known. Base quality data are lacking; no much larger clone is found one base away. TCRbeta CDR3 regions were amplified from genomic DNA using the immunoSEQ Assay, a bias-controlled multiplex PCR. The original pipeline was this. Nucleated cell counts per sample were estimated from amplification of reference gene primers within the assay. To quantify the absolute abundance of each unique TCRbeta CDR3 rearrangement, sequence reads were collapsed and filtered. For each sample, productive Simpson clonality was calculated by taking the square root of Simpson's diversity index across productive rearrangements. TCRdb limited this immuneACCESS table to in-frame rearrangements with V and J called. A share of clones is missing; checked studies link under half to unresolved V genes, and the rest is unexplained. The V and J calls and clone size are taken from that table; D and trimming were inferred from the DNA. The sample records approximately 90,000 clones, about 82% of which are singletons. The ten largest make up 3% to 4% of the sample.

CDR1 and CDR2 are drawn from the germline V gene: WSHSY, SAAADI. V lost 7 bases and J lost 1 base; the stretch between them is 7 bases long. Taken from cysteine to phenylalanine, the CDR3 has 12 residues. Only the CDR3 DNA is retained, 36 bases long and in frame from the first base. The specimen was peripheral blood. The origin of this receptor is a man aged 50-60 years with acute or convalescent COVID-19. The V and J genes are TRBV10-2 and TRBJ1-1, with the D gene call left open. The sequence in DNA is TGCGCCAGCATGAGGGAGAACACTGAAGCTTTCTTT. This sequence encodes CASMRENTEAFF.